This TCR beta chain was identified during a study of tumor and adjacent non-tumor tissue in lung cancer. No cell sorting was done before RNA was extracted from the tissue. With regard to this clonotype: The junction departs from germline at one end; a sequencing error may be responsible.

Three rounds of nested PCR, following a modified ARM-PCR protocol, produced the TCRbeta library. TCRdb passed the multiplex PCR reads through MiXCR, listing each CDR3 protein once. Of 68,000 or so distinct CDR3 sequences in the sample, 55% to 70% were seen once. CDR1 and CDR2 (germline): SEHNR, FQNEAQ (reference sequence). The CDR3 is 13 residues long. The clonotype comes from a man over 45 with non-small cell lung cancer. Sample: lung tumor tissue. The rearrangement joins TRBV7-9 to TRBJ2-7; D is perhaps TRBD1 or TRBD2 (5 bases each). The CDR3 sequence: CASMWDASYGQYF. The CDR3 DNA is TGTGCCAGCATGTGGGACGCCTCCTACGGGCAGTACTTC.